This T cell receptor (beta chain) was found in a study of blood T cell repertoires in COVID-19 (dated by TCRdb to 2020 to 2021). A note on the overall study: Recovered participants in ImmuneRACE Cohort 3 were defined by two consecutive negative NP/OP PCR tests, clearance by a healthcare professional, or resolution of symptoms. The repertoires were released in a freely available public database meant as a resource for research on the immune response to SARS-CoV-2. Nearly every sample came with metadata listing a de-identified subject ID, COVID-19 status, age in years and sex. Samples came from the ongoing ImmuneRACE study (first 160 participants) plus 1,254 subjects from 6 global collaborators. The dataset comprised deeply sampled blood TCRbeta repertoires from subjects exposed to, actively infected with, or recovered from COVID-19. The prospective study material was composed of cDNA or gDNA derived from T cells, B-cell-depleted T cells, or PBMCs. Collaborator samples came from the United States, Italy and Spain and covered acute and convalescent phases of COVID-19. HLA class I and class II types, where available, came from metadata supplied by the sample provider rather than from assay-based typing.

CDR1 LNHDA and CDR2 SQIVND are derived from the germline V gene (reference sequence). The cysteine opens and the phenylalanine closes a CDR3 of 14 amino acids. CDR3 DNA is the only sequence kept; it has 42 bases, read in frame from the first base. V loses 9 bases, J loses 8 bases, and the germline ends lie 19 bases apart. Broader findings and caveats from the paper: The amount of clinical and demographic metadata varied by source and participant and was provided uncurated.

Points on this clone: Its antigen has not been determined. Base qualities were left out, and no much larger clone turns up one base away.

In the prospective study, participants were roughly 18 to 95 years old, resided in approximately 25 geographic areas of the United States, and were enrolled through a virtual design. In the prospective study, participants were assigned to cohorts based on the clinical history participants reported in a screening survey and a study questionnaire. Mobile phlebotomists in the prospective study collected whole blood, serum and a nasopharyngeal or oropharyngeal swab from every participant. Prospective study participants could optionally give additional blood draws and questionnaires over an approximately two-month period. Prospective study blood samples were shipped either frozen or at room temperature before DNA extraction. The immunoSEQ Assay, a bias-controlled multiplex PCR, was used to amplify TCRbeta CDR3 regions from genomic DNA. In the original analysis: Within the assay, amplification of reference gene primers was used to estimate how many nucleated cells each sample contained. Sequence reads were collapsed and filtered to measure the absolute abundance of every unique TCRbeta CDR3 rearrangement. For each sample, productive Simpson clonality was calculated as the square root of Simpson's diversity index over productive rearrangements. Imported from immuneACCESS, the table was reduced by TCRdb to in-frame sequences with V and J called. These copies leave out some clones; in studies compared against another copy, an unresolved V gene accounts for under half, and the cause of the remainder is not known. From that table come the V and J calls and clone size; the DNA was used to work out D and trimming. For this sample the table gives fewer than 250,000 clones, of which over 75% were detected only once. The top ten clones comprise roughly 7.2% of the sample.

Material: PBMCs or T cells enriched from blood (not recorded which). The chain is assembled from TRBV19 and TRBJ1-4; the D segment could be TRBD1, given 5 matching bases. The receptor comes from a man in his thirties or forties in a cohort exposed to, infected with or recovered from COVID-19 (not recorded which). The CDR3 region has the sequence CASHDQGLREKLFF. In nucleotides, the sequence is TGTGCCAGCCATGACCAGGGTTTGAGGGAAAAACTGTTTTTT. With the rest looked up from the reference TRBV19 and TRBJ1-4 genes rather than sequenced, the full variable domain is DGGITQSPKYLFRKEGQNVTLSCEQNLNHDAMYWYRQDPGQGLRLIYYSQIVNDFQKGDIAEGYSVSREKKESFPLTVTSAQKNPTAFYLCASHDQGLREKLFFGSGTQLSVL.